Shown below are 15 T cell receptor beta chains from a single sample sequenced in a study of glioma-infiltrating T cells. The iRepertoire nested amplicon-rescue multiplex PCR amplified TCR alpha and beta CDR3s from RNA. A single record per CDR3 protein comes from TCRdb applying MiXCR to the multiplex PCR reads. The profile shows a few hundred thousand distinct CDR3 sequences, roughly two fifths of them singletons. The sequencing sample was made of glioma tissue, nonneoplastic brain tissue, or PBMCs (not recorded which). The receptor set was obtained from a human donor with low-grade glioma or glioblastoma, undergoing nonglioma brain surgery, or in good health (not recorded which).

This sequence joins TRBV7-8 and TRBJ2-5; TRBD2 matches at 15 bases. Trimming at V came to 6 bases and at J to 5 bases, leaving 1 base not matched to a gene. Per the germline V gene, CDR1 is SGHVS and CDR2 is FQNEAQ. The CDR3 has 14 residues. CDR3 protein: CASRGTSGRETQYF. Written as DNA, the CDR3 is TGTGCCAGCAGGGGGACTAGCGGGAGGGAGACCCAGTACTTC.

This clonotype occurred a few times. CDR3 nucleotide sequence: TGTGCCAGCAGTCCCCGGACCCGGAGGTTAACTGAAGCTTTCTTT. It encodes CASSPRTRRLTEAFF. The chain combines TRBV28 with TRBJ1-1, with D unclear. There are 15 residues in the CDR3. The V end was cut by 5 bases, the J end by 5 bases, with 18 bases between. The germline V gene has CDR1 MDHEN and CDR2 SYDVKM.

This clonotype was seen a few times. CDR3 region: CSARRPGGNEQFF. As DNA, the CDR3 is TGCAGTGCTAGACGGCCCGGCGGAAATGAGCAGTTCTTC. The rearrangement links TRBV20-1 to TRBJ2-1; D is unclear. The CDR3 has 13 amino acids. Germline V gene data show CDR1 as DFQATT and CDR2 as SNEGSKA (reference sequence). Trimming stripped 2 bases from V and 7 bases from J, with 12 bases between.

This chain joins TRBV28 and TRBJ2-1, with 12 bases aligning to TRBD2. CDR3 size: 15 residues. The germline gives CDR1 MDHEN, CDR2 SYDVKM. V was clipped by 8 bases and J by 9 bases; unmatched bases: 11. The CDR3 reads CASLARLAGVPEQFF. DNA of the CDR3: TGTGCCAGCCTAGCGCGACTAGCGGGAGTCCCTGAGCAGTTCTTC.

About this clonotype: Given a much more abundant clone one base away, this may be a read error. The chain combines TRBV27 with TRBJ2-1, with 12 positions matching TRBD2. The CDR3 totals 15 residues. Germline V lookup: CDR1 MNHEY, CDR2 SMNVEV (reference sequence). DNA of the CDR3: TGTGCCAGCAGTCGACTAGCGGGAGTACGCAATAAGCAGTTCTTC. It is translated as CASSRLAGVRNKQFF.

For this clonotype: A read error may be the cause here, since a much bigger clone is one base away. This chain joins TRBV6-2 or TRBV6-3 and TRBJ1-2; possible D gene TRBD1, 5 bases. Germline V CDR1 and CDR2: MNHEY, SVGEGT. The CDR3 contains 14 residues. Trimming stripped 7 bases from V and 1 base from J, with 13 bases between. The CDR3 here is CASMGDPFNYGYTF. CDR3 in DNA: TGTGCCAGCATGGGGGACCCTTTTAACTATGGCTACACCTTC.

As regards this clonotype: A much larger clonotype is one base distant, so this may be a read error. The gene calls are TRBV2 and TRBJ2-4; 7 positions match TRBD1. The length of the CDR3 is 15 residues. The V gene's germline CDR1 is SNHLY and CDR2 FYNNEI. J lost 3 bases, V lost 8 bases, and 10 bases had no gene match. The CDR3 protein is CASAGQELVKNIQYF. CDR3 bases: TGTGCCAGCGCCGGACAGGAACTAGTCAAAAACATTCAGTACTTC.

This clonotype was observed many times. The chain couples TRBV6-1 to TRBJ2-3; D possibly corresponds to TRBD2 (6 bases). Trimming stripped 1 base from V and 1 base from J, with 9 bases between. Germline V gene data show CDR1 as MNHNS and CDR2 as SASEGT. This CDR3 comprises 15 residues. CDR3 protein: CASSEGGVGTDTQYF. The CDR3 bases are TGTGCCAGCAGTGAAGGGGGGGTCGGCACAGATACGCAGTATTTT.

The genes are TRBV7-2 and TRBJ1-2, with a possible D match to TRBD1 (6 bases). Germline values: CDR1 SGHTA, CDR2 FQGNSA. This CDR3 comprises 16 residues. V dropped 1 base and J dropped 5 bases, with 17 bases sitting between them. DNA of the CDR3: TGTGCCAGCAGCTTAGTCGGGGGGGCATACTGGTATGGCTACACCTTC. It specifies CASSLVGGAYWYGYTF.

The chain recombines TRBV28 with TRBJ1-2; perhaps TRBD1 as D (6 bases). Germline CDR1 reads MDHEN; CDR2 reads SYDVKM. The CDR3 totals 18 residues. The germline V and J ends were trimmed by 1 base and 0 bases, with 18 bases remaining between them. The CDR3 DNA is TGTGCCAGCAGTTTATTGGTGGGGGGCGTGCTAGCTAACTATGGCTACACCTTC. Its protein product is CASSLLVGGVLANYGYTF.

This clonotype was recorded at least ten times. J is TRBJ2-3 and V is TRBV7-2; unclear D gene. The CDR3 sequence is 13 residues long. The germline CDR1 and CDR2 sequences are SGHTA and FQGNSA. The V end lost 3 bases, the J end lost 0 bases, and 4 bases lay between the germline ends. CDR3 DNA: TGTGCCAGCAGCTTTGTCAGCACAGATACGCAGTATTTT. Translating it yields CASSFVSTDTQYF.

Only one count was recorded for this clonotype. A much larger clone differs from this one at a single base, so this may be a read error. V usage is TRBV27 and J usage is TRBJ1-5; no clear D gene. The germline V gene has CDR1 MNHEY and CDR2 SMNVEV (reference sequence). This CDR3 contains 13 residues. CDR3: CASRSGWDQPKHF. DNA for the CDR3: TGTGCCAGCAGATCTGGATGGGATCAGCCCAAGCATTTT.

This clonotype turned up a few times. No DNA is shown, since the ends of the CDR3 on it are uncertain; the CDR3 is the one TCRdb lists. V usage is TRBV6-1 and J usage is TRBJ2-7; TRBD1 is taken as the D call from the table, unchecked against the DNA. Germline assignment: CDR1 MNHNS and CDR2 SASEGT. The CDR3 spans 15 residues, counting both ends. The CDR3 is CASSSSPDLDYEQYF.

This clonotype has a handful of counts. The chain has TRBV28 and TRBJ1-1; the match to TRBD1 covers 9 bases. The CDR3 is 13 amino acids. CDR1 and CDR2 (germline): MDHEN, SYDVKM. V lost 7 bases and J lost 6; bases outside the gene matches: 6. The CDR3 DNA reads as TGTGCCAGCACTGGGACAGGGAGTTCTGAAGCTTTCTTT. Its translation is CASTGTGSSEAFF.

As to this clonotype: This may come from a read error, since a much larger clone is one base off. The chain couples TRBV6-9 to TRBJ2-1; D is ambiguous. The CDR3 runs 16 residues. Germline CDR1 MNHGY, CDR2 SVAAGI. The CDR3 is CASSYPLVRPYNEQIF. The CDR3 DNA reads as TGTGCCAGCAGTTACCCGCTAGTTCGTCCCTACAATGAGCAGATCTTC.